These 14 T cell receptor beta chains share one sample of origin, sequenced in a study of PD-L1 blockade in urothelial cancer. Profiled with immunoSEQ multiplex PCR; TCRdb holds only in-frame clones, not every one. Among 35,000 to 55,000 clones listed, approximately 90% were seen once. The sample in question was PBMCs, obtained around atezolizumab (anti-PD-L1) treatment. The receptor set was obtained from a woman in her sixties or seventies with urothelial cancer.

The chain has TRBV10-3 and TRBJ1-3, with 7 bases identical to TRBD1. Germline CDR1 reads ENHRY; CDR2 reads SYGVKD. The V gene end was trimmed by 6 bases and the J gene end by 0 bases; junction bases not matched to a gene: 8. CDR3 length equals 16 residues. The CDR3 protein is CAIRYRGSSSGNTIYF. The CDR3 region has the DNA TGTGCCATCAGATACAGGGGATCTAGCTCTGGAAACACCATATATTTT.

CDR3 residues: CASSLDGTDYEAFF. DNA for the CDR3: TGTGCCAGCAGCTTAGATGGGACGGACTATGAAGCTTTCTTT. The J gene is TRBJ1-1, the V gene TRBV11-2; TRBD1 might be the D (5 bases). The CDR3 loop spans 14 amino acids. CDR1 and CDR2 from the germline V gene are SGHAT and FQNNGV. The V end was cut by 0 bases, the J end by 7 bases, with 12 bases between.

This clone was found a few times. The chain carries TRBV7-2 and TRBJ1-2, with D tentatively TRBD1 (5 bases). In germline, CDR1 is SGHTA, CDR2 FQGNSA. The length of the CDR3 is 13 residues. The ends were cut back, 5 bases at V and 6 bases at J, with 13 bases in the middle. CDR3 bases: TGTGCCAGCAGCCGCTGGGGGGGAAATGGCTACACCTTC. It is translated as CASSRWGGNGYTF.

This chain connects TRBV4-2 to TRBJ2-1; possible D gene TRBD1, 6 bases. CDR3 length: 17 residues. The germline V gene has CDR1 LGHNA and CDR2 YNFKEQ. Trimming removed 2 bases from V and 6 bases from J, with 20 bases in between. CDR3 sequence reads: CASSQKQGIVTLNEQFF. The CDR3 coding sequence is TGTGCCAGCAGCCAAAAACAGGGAATAGTCACACTCAATGAGCAGTTCTTC.

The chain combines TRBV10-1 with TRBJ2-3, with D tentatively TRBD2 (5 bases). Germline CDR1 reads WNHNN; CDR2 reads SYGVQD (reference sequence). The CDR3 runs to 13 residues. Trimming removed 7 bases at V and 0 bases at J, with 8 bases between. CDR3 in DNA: TGCGCCAGCACGGGGTCTAGCACAGATACGCAGTATTTT. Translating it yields CASTGSSTDTQYF.

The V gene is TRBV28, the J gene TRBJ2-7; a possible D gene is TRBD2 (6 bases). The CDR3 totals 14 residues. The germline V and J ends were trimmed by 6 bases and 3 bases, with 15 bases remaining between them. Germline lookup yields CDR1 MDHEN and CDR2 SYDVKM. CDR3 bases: TGTGCCAGCAGCCAGAGCGGGCGGCACTACGAGCAGTACTTC. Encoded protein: CASSQSGRHYEQYF.

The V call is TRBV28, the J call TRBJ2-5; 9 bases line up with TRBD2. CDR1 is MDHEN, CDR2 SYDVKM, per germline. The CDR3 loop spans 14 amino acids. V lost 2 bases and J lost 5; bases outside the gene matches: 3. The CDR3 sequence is CASSLGGRGETQYF. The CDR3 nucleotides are TGTGCCAGCAGTTTAGGCGGGAGGGGTGAGACCCAGTACTTC.

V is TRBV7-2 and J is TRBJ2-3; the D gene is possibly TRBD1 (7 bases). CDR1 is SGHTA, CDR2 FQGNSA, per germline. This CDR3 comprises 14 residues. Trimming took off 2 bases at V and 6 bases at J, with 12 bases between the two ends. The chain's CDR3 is CASSLTGAGDTQYF. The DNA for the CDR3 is TGTGCCAGCAGCTTAACAGGGGCGGGGGATACGCAGTATTTT.

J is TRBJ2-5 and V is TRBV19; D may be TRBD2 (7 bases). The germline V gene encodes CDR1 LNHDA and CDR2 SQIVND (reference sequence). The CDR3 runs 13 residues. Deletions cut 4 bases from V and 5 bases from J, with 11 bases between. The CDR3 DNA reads TGTGCCAGTAGTAACCGGGGGGCGGAGACCCAGTACTTC. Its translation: CASSNRGAETQYF.

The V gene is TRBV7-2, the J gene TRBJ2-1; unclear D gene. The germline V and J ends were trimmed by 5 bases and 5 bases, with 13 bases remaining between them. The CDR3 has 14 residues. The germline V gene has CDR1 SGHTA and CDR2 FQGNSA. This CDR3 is CASSHAGIHNEQFF. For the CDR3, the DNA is TGTGCCAGCAGCCATGCAGGCATTCACAATGAGCAGTTCTTC. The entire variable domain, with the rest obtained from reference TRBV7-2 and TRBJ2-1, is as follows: GAGVSQSPSNKVTEKGKDVELRCDPISGHTALYWYRQSLGQGLEFLIYFQGNSAPDKSGLPSDRFSAERTGGSVSTLTIQRTQQEDSAVYLCASSHAGIHNEQFFGPGTRLTVL.

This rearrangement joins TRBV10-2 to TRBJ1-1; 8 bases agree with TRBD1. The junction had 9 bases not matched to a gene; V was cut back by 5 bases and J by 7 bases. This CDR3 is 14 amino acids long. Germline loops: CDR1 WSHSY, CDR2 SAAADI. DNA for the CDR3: TGCGCCAGCAGTTGGGAGGACAGGGTGAGTGAAGCTTTCTTT. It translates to CASSWEDRVSEAFF.

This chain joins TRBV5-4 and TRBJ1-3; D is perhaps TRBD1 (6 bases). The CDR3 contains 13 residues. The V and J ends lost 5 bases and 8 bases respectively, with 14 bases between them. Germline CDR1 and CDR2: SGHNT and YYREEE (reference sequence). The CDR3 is CASSSQGYHTIYF. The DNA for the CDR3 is TGTGCCAGCAGTTCTCAGGGGTATCACACCATATATTTT.

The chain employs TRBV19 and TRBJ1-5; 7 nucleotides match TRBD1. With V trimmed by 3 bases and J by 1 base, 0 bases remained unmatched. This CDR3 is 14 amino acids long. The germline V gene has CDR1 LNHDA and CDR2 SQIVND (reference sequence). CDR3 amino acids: CASSMTGSNQPQHF. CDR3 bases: TGTGCCAGTAGTATGACAGGGAGCAATCAGCCCCAGCATTTT.

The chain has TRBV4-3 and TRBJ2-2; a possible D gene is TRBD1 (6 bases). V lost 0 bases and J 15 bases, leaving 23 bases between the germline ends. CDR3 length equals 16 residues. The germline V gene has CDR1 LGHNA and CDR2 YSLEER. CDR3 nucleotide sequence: TGCGCCAGCAGCCAAGATCAGGGCCGGCAGGGGAACAGGGTGTTTTTT. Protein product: CASSQDQGRQGNRVFF.